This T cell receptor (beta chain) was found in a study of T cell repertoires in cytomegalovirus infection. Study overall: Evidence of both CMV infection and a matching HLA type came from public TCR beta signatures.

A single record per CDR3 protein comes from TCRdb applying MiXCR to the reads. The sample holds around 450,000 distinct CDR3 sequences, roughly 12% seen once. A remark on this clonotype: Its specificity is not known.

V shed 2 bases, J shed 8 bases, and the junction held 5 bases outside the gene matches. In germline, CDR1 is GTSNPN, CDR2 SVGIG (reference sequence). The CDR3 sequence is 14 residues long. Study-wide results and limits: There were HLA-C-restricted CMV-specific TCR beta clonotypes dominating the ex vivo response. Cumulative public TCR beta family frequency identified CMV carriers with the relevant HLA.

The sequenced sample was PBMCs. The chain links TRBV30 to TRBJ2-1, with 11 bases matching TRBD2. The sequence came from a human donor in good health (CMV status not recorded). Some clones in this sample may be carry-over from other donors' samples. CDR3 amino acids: CAWSWGSGRDEQFF. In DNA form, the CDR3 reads TGTGCCTGGAGTTGGGGTAGCGGGAGGGATGAGCAGTTCTTC.